This T cell receptor beta chain was identified in a study of cytomegalovirus exposure and HLA in healthy donors. General study points: Among TCR sequences, most were rare, though some public TCRs appeared in many donors. Sequencing likely produced, as an artifact, a cluster of highly shared sequence variants. What a later analysis reportedly showed was that an Asian-associated ancestry cluster had fewer N-insertions than the roughly 720-donor mean.

To note about this clone: Its antigen is still unknown.

All the people who gave samples were healthy bone marrow donors. Trimming took off 0 bases at V and 1 base at J, with 12 bases between the two ends. Germline CDR1 and CDR2: LGHNA and YNFKEQ. This CDR3 region has 16 residues. The PCR ran on 60 Vbeta and 13 Jbeta primers. Method: immunoSEQ multiplex PCR; TCRdb's copy keeps in-frame clones and lacks some. The sample lists approximately 90,000 clones, about 74% seen once, with about 4% in the top ten. This clonotype was obtained from a young man in good health and CMV-seronegative. The chain employs TRBV4-2 and TRBJ2-5; TRBD1 might be the D (5 bases). The sequenced material came from PBMCs. CDR3 sequence: CASSQDRGKGQETQYF. DNA of the CDR3: TGTGCCAGCAGCCAAGATAGGGGCAAGGGCCAAGAGACCCAGTACTTC.